This record looks at one TCR beta chain sequence and its context. Which antigen it targets is not known. No qualities accompany the bases; no much larger clone lies one base away. This sample stems from a study of T-cell memory formation after mild COVID-19 (dated by TCRdb to the early 2020s). General notes on the study: Most TCR sequence clusters were specific to one of the two donors. Two young, previously healthy adult volunteers, one female and one male, were included in the cohort. T-cell clones expanding and contracting after mild COVID-19 in a couple of donors were tracked by longitudinal TCRalpha and TCRbeta repertoire sequencing. Study-wide findings and limitations: Clones contracting from day 15 to 85 had balanced CD4/CD8 phenotypes, while a second wave expanding from day 15 to 37 was biased towards CD4+. SARS-CoV-2 specificity of the second-wave clones peaking on day 37 was not confirmed. Only two mild cases were covered by the study, and larger cohorts that include severe cases with pre-infection samples were considered necessary. Contracting CD4+ clones appeared mostly in the CM and EM memory subsets, whereas CD8+ clones were enriched in EMRA. Some responding clones were detected in pre-infection memory, suggesting pre-existing cross-reactive memory T cells joined the SARS-CoV-2 response.

V sheds 0 bases and J sheds 5 bases, leaving 11 bases between their ends. Reading from cysteine to phenylalanine, the CDR3 counts 14 amino acids. The read is trimmed to its CDR3 DNA, 42 bases read in frame from base 1. CDR1 and CDR2, per the germline V gene, are SGHTS and YDEGEE. PBMCs were isolated by Ficoll-Paque density gradient centrifugation. The sequencer listed for this sample is Illumina NovaSeq 6000. Using 5'RACE with constant-segment primers, TCRalpha and TCRbeta cDNA libraries were constructed, with sample barcodes and unique molecular identifiers added in the process. Trizol reagent was used to extract RNA from every sample. Amplification of the libraries took two PCR steps, and the second step added a second sample barcode plus Illumina TruSeq adapters. The libraries were sequenced on an Illumina NovaSeq using 2 x 150 bp paired-end reads. The paper's processing steps were these. The reads were demultiplexed and collapsed into UMI-guided consensus sequences using migec v1.2.7. Using mixcr v2.1.11, UMI consensuses were aligned to TRA and TRB V and J templates and then assembled into clonotypes. A clonotype was counted as expanded or contracted only if both edgeR and NoisET called the change significant, with noise models trained on biological replicates. For edgeR calls, a false discovery rate-adjusted p below 0.01 and a log2 fold-change threshold of 1 were applied. As an exploratory analysis of dynamics, PCA with hierarchical clustering was applied to max-normalized trajectories of the 1000 most abundant clonotypes. The CD4 or CD8 phenotype of responding clones was assigned using the separately sequenced CD4+ and CD8+ repertoires. TCRdb reanalyzed the raw reads on its own, using fastp at Q25 for trimming and MiXCR for clone calling, and kept in-frame beta chains. Rows are combined by CDR3 protein, so each entry shows the most common genes and DNA. These V and J calls originate from TCRdb's pipeline instead of the authors' own analysis. Across this sample there are more than 250,000 distinct CDR3 sequences, with 16% seen only once. The top ten clonotypes cover 20% to 25% of the sample.

The sequenced material came from PBMCs or a T cell subset sorted from them (not recorded which). The V and J genes are TRBV5-8 and TRBJ2-5; possibly the D gene is TRBD2, per 6 matching bases. The clonotype was recovered from a man between 18 and 29 years old who had mild COVID-19 (a few samples of this study predate the infection). The sample titles of this study are shuffled in the database, so cell type and time point are left out; the donor was told from shared clones. The CDR3 reads CASSLVGTGETQYF. Read as DNA, the sequence is TGTGCCAGCAGCTTGGTGGGGACTGGGGAGACCCAGTACTTC.